Following are 26 T cell receptor beta chains from one sample sequenced in a study of T cell responses to AZD1222 COVID-19 vaccine. The table came from immunoSEQ multiplex PCR; TCRdb's copy has only in-frame clones and leaves some out. The table includes approximately 110,000 clones, 87% detected once. This sample comprised peripheral blood, obtained on day 0 of AZD1222 vaccination. The receptors come from an adult in good health.

The V call is TRBV18, the J call TRBJ1-1; D is possibly TRBD1 (6 bases). V was cut by 5 bases and J by 4 bases, with 17 bases left in between. Germline CDR1 is KGHSH and CDR2 is LQKENI. CDR3 length: 15 amino acids. The CDR3 loop is CASSELQGAGTEAFF. The CDR3 nucleotides are TGTGCCAGCTCAGAATTACAGGGTGCGGGCACTGAAGCTTTCTTT.

The chain joins TRBV18 to TRBJ1-2; D uncertain. Trimming cost V 3 bases and J 2 bases, with 7 bases left between them. The CDR3 spans 13 residues. Germline CDR1 and CDR2: KGHSH and LQKENI. The CDR3: CASSPTDNYGYTF. CDR3 in DNA: TGTGCCAGCTCACCGACTGACAACTATGGCTACACCTTC.

The chain uses TRBV19 and TRBJ1-1, with D tentatively TRBD1 (5 bases). V lost 6 bases and J lost 4, with 15 bases in between. Germline V gene data show CDR1 as LNHDA and CDR2 as SQIVND (reference sequence). The CDR3 sequence is 14 residues long. The CDR3 nucleotides read TGTGCCAGTAGAAGGCGGGGGATTGGCACTGAAGCTTTCTTT. Its protein is CASRRRGIGTEAFF.

The V and J genes are TRBV7-2 and TRBJ2-1; either TRBD1 or TRBD2 may fit D (6 bases each). Trimming stripped 0 bases from V and 10 bases from J, with 10 bases between. This CDR3 is 13 amino acids long. The germline V gene has CDR1 SGHTA and CDR2 FQGNSA. The CDR3 DNA follows: TGTGCCAGCAGCTTAGCGGGGGGCATCGAGCAGTTCTTC. It encodes CASSLAGGIEQFF.

Comments on this clone: Other DNA sequences in this specimen translate into the identical CDR3. The V and J genes are TRBV6-5 and TRBJ1-1; D remains ambiguous. This CDR3 spans 14 amino acids. The V gene's germline CDR1 is MNHEY and CDR2 SVGAGI. The V gene lost 5 bases and the J gene lost 1 base, with 11 bases spanning the gap. The CDR3 DNA is TGTGCCAGCAGTCCAGGTGGCGGGAACACTGAAGCTTTCTTT. Protein: CASSPGGGNTEAFF.

The chain is built from TRBV28 and TRBJ1-2; possible D gene TRBD1, 6 bases. The CDR3 extends over 13 amino acids. CDR1 and CDR2 from the germline V gene are MDHEN and SYDVKM. The V and J ends lost 8 bases and 6 bases respectively, with 16 bases between them. The CDR3 nucleotides read TGTGCCAGCGGGACATCCACTCCCCATGGCTACACCTTC. Residues: CASGTSTPHGYTF.

This chain connects TRBV7-9 to TRBJ2-1, with 8 bases identical to TRBD2. V lost 5 bases and J lost 4; bases outside the gene matches: 16. CDR3 length equals 18 residues. Per germline, CDR1 SEHNR and CDR2 FQNEAQ (reference sequence). CDR3 in DNA: TGTGCCAGCAGCCCCTCTAGCGGGCAGAAGAGAGGATACAATGAGCAGTTCTTC. It codes for CASSPSSGQKRGYNEQFF.

The chain carries TRBV27 and TRBJ2-6; D possibly corresponds to TRBD2 (5 bases). V was cut by 2 bases and J by 0 bases, with 5 bases left in between. CDR3 length equals 15 residues. CDR1 is MNHEY, CDR2 SMNVEV, per germline (reference sequence). The CDR3 region has the DNA TGTGCCAGCAGTTTAGAGGGCTCTGGGGCCAACGTCCTGACTTTC. Translated, it gives CASSLEGSGANVLTF.

This clone occurred a few times. The chain employs TRBV7-2 and TRBJ2-2; D gene uncertain. The CDR3 extends over 15 amino acids. Between the trimmed V and J ends, which lost 5 bases and 8 bases, there was a span of 18 bases. Germline assignment: CDR1 SGHTA and CDR2 FQGNSA. CDR3: CASSPNHVQIGELFF. CDR3 in DNA: TGTGCCAGCAGCCCGAACCACGTTCAAATTGGGGAGCTGTTTTTT. The whole variable domain, filled in from reference TRBV7-2 and TRBJ2-2, reads GAGVSQSPSNKVTEKGKDVELRCDPISGHTALYWYRQSLGQGLEFLIYFQGNSAPDKSGLPSDRFSAERTGGSVSTLTIQRTQQEDSAVYLCASSPNHVQIGELFFGEGSRLTVL.

The chain is built from TRBV11-3 and TRBJ2-5, with D tentatively TRBD2 (5 bases). The CDR3 is made up of 13 amino acids. The germline gives CDR1 SGHNT, CDR2 YENEEA. Trimming removed 3 bases from V and 5 bases from J, with 10 bases in between. The CDR3 reads CASSFEREETQYF. The CDR3 nucleotides are TGTGCCAGCAGCTTTGAGAGGGAGGAGACCCAGTACTTC. The whole variable domain, filled in from reference TRBV11-3 and TRBJ2-5, reads EAGVVQSPRYKIIEKKQPVAFWCNPISGHNTLYWYLQNLGQGPELLIRYENEEAVDDSQLPKDRFSAERLKGVDSTLKIQPAELGDSAVYLCASSFEREETQYFGPGTRLLVL.

This clone was recorded a few times. The V gene is TRBV4-1, the J gene TRBJ2-7; D not resolved. The length of the CDR3 is 16 residues. V dropped 0 bases and J dropped 3 bases, with 15 bases sitting between them. Per the germline V gene, CDR1 is MGHRA and CDR2 is YSYEKL. The CDR3 spells CASSQDGAEPFYEQYF. The CDR3 DNA reads TGCGCCAGCAGCCAAGATGGAGCAGAACCCTTCTACGAGCAGTACTTC.

DNA of the CDR3: TGTGCCAGTAGAACCAGGGTGTCTGACTATGGCTACACCTTC. The encoded protein is CASRTRVSDYGYTF. This chain uses TRBV19 with TRBJ1-2; a weak D match, TRBD1 (5 bases). In germline, CDR1 is LNHDA, CDR2 SQIVND (reference sequence). Trimming stripped 6 bases from V and 3 bases from J, with 14 bases between. The CDR3 is 14 residues long.

This chain links TRBV2 with TRBJ2-7, with D unresolved. V lost 9 bases, J lost 3 bases, and 12 bases lay in between. The CDR3 consists of 12 residues. Germline assignment: CDR1 SNHLY and CDR2 FYNNEI. CDR3 DNA sequence: TGTGCCAGTGGGCTTATCAGCTACGAGCAGTACTTC. This codes for CASGLISYEQYF.

This clone was counted once. The chain is built from TRBV11-2 and TRBJ2-7; 9 nucleotides line up with TRBD2. This CDR3 is built from 17 residues. CDR1 is SGHAT, CDR2 FQNNGV, per germline. Trimming at V came to 1 base and at J to 4 bases, leaving 11 bases not matched to a gene. The CDR3 region is CASSLGGYSGSGYEQYF. CDR3 nucleotide sequence: TGTGCCAGCAGCTTAGGGGGGTATAGCGGGAGTGGATACGAGCAGTACTTC.

This chain connects TRBV20-1 to TRBJ2-5; D unresolved. The V end was cut by 6 bases, the J end by 4 bases, with 6 bases between. The CDR3 runs 10 residues. Germline-derived CDR1 and CDR2 are DFQATT and SNEGSKA (reference sequence). DNA of the CDR3: TGCAGTGCCAGGAGAGAGACCCAGTACTTC. It yields the protein CSARRETQYF.

The V gene is TRBV19, the J gene TRBJ1-1; the match to TRBD1 covers 7 bases. Germline CDR1 LNHDA, CDR2 SQIVND (reference sequence). The CDR3 is 14 residues long. J gave up 3 bases and V 5 bases, and 6 bases lay outside the gene matches. The CDR3 spells CASSLGTEYTEAFF. CDR3 DNA sequence: TGTGCCAGTAGTCTGGGGACAGAATACACTGAAGCTTTCTTT. Full variable domain (rest looked up from reference TRBV19 and TRBJ1-1): DGGITQSPKYLFRKEGQNVTLSCEQNLNHDAMYWYRQDPGQGLRLIYYSQIVNDFQKGDIAEGYSVSREKKESFPLTVTSAQKNPTAFYLCASSLGTEYTEAFFGQGTRLTVV.

This chain uses TRBV27 with TRBJ2-1; 9 bases align to TRBD2. With 8 bases clipped from V and 6 bases from J, the junction kept 11 bases outside the gene matches. This CDR3 region has 15 residues. In germline, CDR1 is MNHEY, CDR2 SMNVEV (reference sequence). The CDR3, as DNA: TGTGCCAGCGCTCGTAGCGGGAGTTGGGTCAATGAGCAGTTCTTC. It translates to CASARSGSWVNEQFF.

The chain has TRBV7-3 and TRBJ2-5; 13 nucleotides agree with TRBD2. CDR3 length: 14 residues. Germline V CDR1 and CDR2: SGHTA, FQGTGA. The ends lost 4 bases at V and 7 bases at J; junction bases unmatched: 3. The CDR3 loop reads CASSSGTSGATQYF. The CDR3 DNA sequence: TGTGCCAGCAGCTCCGGGACTAGCGGGGCGACCCAGTACTTC.

The V call is TRBV4-2, the J call TRBJ2-3; perhaps TRBD1 as D (6 bases). Germline values: CDR1 LGHNA, CDR2 YNFKEQ. Deletions cut 3 bases from V and 6 bases from J, with 13 bases between. The CDR3 loop spans 14 amino acids. The CDR3 sequence: CASSQGAPPDTQYF. The CDR3 bases are TGTGCCAGCAGCCAGGGGGCCCCGCCGGATACGCAGTATTTT.

This rearrangement joins TRBV7-2 to TRBJ1-4; D call uncertain. Germline values: CDR1 SGHTA, CDR2 FQGNSA. The germline V and J ends were trimmed by 0 bases and 0 bases, with 5 bases remaining between them. The CDR3 runs to 15 residues. In DNA form, the CDR3 reads TGTGCCAGCAGCTTAGCGGCGGCAACTAATGAAAAACTGTTTTTT. It specifies CASSLAAATNEKLFF.

The chain has TRBV7-2 and TRBJ2-1, with TRBD2 matching over 12 bases. Germline V gene data show CDR1 as SGHTA and CDR2 as FQGNSA. CDR3 size: 15 residues. J lost 11 bases, V lost 5 bases, and 10 bases had no gene match. This CDR3 reads CASSQGTSGGSQQFF. CDR3 sequence (DNA): TGTGCCAGCAGCCAAGGTACTAGCGGGGGGTCCCAGCAGTTCTTC.

This clone appeared a few times. This sequence joins TRBV4-3 and TRBJ2-6; D call uncertain. There are 16 residues in the CDR3. Deletions cut 0 bases from V and 0 bases from J, with 6 bases between. Germline CDR1 LGHNA, CDR2 YSLEER. This chain's CDR3 is CASSQEAVSGANVLTF. The CDR3, as DNA: TGCGCCAGCAGCCAAGAGGCAGTCTCTGGGGCCAACGTCCTGACTTTC.

The chain is built from TRBV23-1 and TRBJ2-7; perhaps D is TRBD1 or TRBD2 (5 bases each). TRBV23-1 falls under the ORF class, with uncertain function. The CDR3 is 14 residues long. Trimming took off 11 bases at V and 2 bases at J, with 19 bases between the two ends. The CDR3 sequence is CAGSRGGGPYEQYF. The CDR3 nucleotides are TGCGCCGGATCCCGGGGCGGCGGCCCCTACGAGCAGTACTTC.

For the CDR3, the DNA is TGCAGTGCTAGTATATCCCCGGACAGATCCTACGAGCAGTACTTC. Encoded protein: CSASISPDRSYEQYF. The chain recombines TRBV20-1 with TRBJ2-7, with D possibly matching TRBD1 (6 bases). The V gene's germline CDR1 is DFQATT and CDR2 SNEGSKA (reference sequence). The CDR3 loop spans 15 amino acids. V gave up 3 bases and J gave up 1 base, with 16 bases separating them.

V gene TRBV7-9 combines with J gene TRBJ2-1, with TRBD2 identical over 9 bases. The V gene end was trimmed by 5 bases and the J gene end by 4 bases; junction bases not matched to a gene: 12. CDR1 and CDR2 from the germline V gene are SEHNR and FQNEAQ (reference sequence). This CDR3 region has 17 residues. CDR3 nucleotides: TGTGCCAGCAGCATCGGACTTAGCGGGGGTGGTTACAATGAGCAGTTCTTC. This gives the protein CASSIGLSGGGYNEQFF.

The chain couples TRBV5-1 to TRBJ2-7; 11 bases map to TRBD1. Looked up from germline, CDR1 is SGHRS and CDR2 is YFSETQ. The CDR3 loop spans 16 amino acids. With 5 bases clipped from V and 7 bases from J, the junction kept 14 bases outside the gene matches. CDR3 sequence reads: CASSPPGGTGGREQYF. In DNA, the CDR3 is TGCGCCAGCAGTCCCCCGGGGGGGACAGGGGGACGGGAGCAGTACTTC. Based on the CDR3 plus reference TRBV5-1 and TRBJ2-7, the full variable domain is KAGVTQTPRYLIKTRGQQVTLSCSPISGHRSVSWYQQTPGQGLQFLFEYFSETQRNKGNFPGRFSGRQFSNSRSEMNVSTLELGDSALYLCASSPPGGTGGREQYFGPGTRLTVT.